Listed here are 23 T cell receptor beta chains from one sample, sequenced in a study of blood T cells in healthy people across ages. Then a second PCR, running roughly 7 to 11 cycles, was carried out with a sample-barcoded 5' primer and a J-beta primer mix. MiXCR was run by TCRdb on the 5' RACE reads, yielding one entry per CDR3 protein. In the table there are some 850,000 distinct CDR3 sequences, 25% to 30% of which are singletons. The data were also submitted as part of a second study, on T cells of mothers and their children.

Sequencing used blood. The receptor set was obtained from a boy under 18 in good health.

The CDR3 DNA reads as TGTGCCAGCAGTTCTCATGAGGGGGGAGCTATCACCGGGGAGCTGTTTTTT. It specifies CASSSHEGGAITGELFF. V usage is TRBV5-5 and J usage is TRBJ2-2, with D perhaps being TRBD1 or TRBD2 (6 bases each). Deletions cut 5 bases from V and 4 bases from J, with 21 bases between. This CDR3 comprises 17 residues. The germline V gene has CDR1 SGHKS and CDR2 YYEKEE (reference sequence).

Here the CDR3 reads CASSLAGFRSREQYF. The CDR3 DNA reads as TGTGCCAGCAGCTTAGCGGGATTCCGGAGCCGCGAGCAGTACTTC. The chain employs TRBV7-9 and TRBJ2-1, with unresolved D. The J call may not be correct, given that the DNA end is closer to TRBJ2-7. Per the germline V gene, CDR1 is SEHNR and CDR2 is FQNEAQ (reference sequence). The CDR3 spans 15 residues.

In its sample, this clonotype was seen a few times. This chain joins TRBV9 and TRBJ1-2, with TRBD1 matching 7 bases. This CDR3 comprises 16 residues. Germline CDR1 SGDLS, CDR2 YYNGEE. The V and J ends lost 4 bases and 4 bases, in that order; junction bases with no gene match: 13. Here the CDR3 DNA reads TGTGCCAGCAGCCCCACCAGGGGGGGTTTTAGCTATGGCTACACCTTC. Protein product: CASSPTRGGFSYGYTF.

The V call is TRBV19, the J call TRBJ2-7; 12 bases line up with TRBD2. The CDR3 contains 14 residues. Germline trimming cut 6 bases from V and 6 bases from J; bases unmatched to any gene: 6. The germline V gene has CDR1 LNHDA and CDR2 SQIVND (reference sequence). The chain's CDR3 is CASSRTSGVAEQYF. CDR3 DNA sequence: TGTGCCAGTAGCAGGACTAGCGGGGTGGCCGAGCAGTACTTC.

The table lists this clonotype with a few counts. The genes are TRBV5-1 and TRBJ1-1; D call uncertain. Trimming left V 4 bases short and J 11 bases short, with 12 bases between. The CDR3 extends over 11 amino acids. Looked up from germline, CDR1 is SGHRS and CDR2 is YFSETQ. CDR3: CASSLDGDAFF. CDR3 bases: TGCGCCAGCAGCCTGGACGGCGACGCTTTCTTT.

The chain has TRBV6-1 and TRBJ2-2, with TRBD1 matching over 8 bases. Unmatched junction bases numbered 3, after V lost 5 bases and J lost 1 base. The CDR3 is 15 amino acids. The germline V gene has CDR1 MNHNS and CDR2 SASEGT. In nucleotides, the CDR3 is TGTGCCAGCAGTCGGACAGGGAGGAACACCGGGGAGCTGTTTTTT. Amino acids: CASSRTGRNTGELFF.

The CDR3 DNA is TGCGCCAGCAGCCCGATGGACAGGGGGGGCTACGAGCAGTACTTC. It yields the protein CASSPMDRGGYEQYF. The rearrangement links TRBV4-1 to TRBJ2-7, with TRBD1 matching 10 bases. Trimming removed 4 bases from V and 3 bases from J; junction bases left unmatched: 6. Germline V gene lookup returns CDR1 MGHRA and CDR2 YSYEKL. The CDR3 has 15 amino acids.

V is TRBV9 and J is TRBJ1-3; D is uncertain. CDR1 and CDR2 (germline): SGDLS, YYNGEE. The CDR3 sequence is 15 residues long. Between the trimmed V and J ends, which lost 5 bases and 1 base, there was a span of 13 bases. CDR3 in DNA: TGTGCCAGCAGGGGCCCGCCGCCGTCTGGAAACACCATATATTTT. It translates to CASRGPPPSGNTIYF.

Only a few counts were recorded for this clonotype. The chain recombines TRBV11-2 with TRBJ2-3; D gene unclear. V was pared by 0 bases and J by 10 bases, with 8 bases between. Germline lookup yields CDR1 SGHAT and CDR2 FQNNGV. The CDR3 loop spans 12 amino acids. The CDR3 DNA reads TGTGCCAGCAGCTTAGAATCAGGTCCGCAGTATTTT. This translates into CASSLESGPQYF.

As regards this clonotype: A junction end diverges from the germline sequence, so it may reflect a read error. The V and J genes are TRBV29-1 and TRBJ1-2; no reliable D call. CDR1 SQVTM and CDR2 ANQGSEA come from the germline V gene. The CDR3 consists of 12 residues. CDR3 amino acids: CSEMQVADGHTF. DNA for the CDR3: TGCAGCGAAATGCAGGTTGCGGATGGCCACACCTTC. The full variable domain, its missing parts supplied by reference TRBV29-1 and TRBJ1-2, is SAVISQKPSRDICQRGTSLTIQCQVDSQVTMMFWYRQQPGQSLTLIATANQGSEATYESGFVIDKFPISRPNLTFSTLTVSNMSPEDSSIYLCSEMQVADGHTFGSGTRLTVV.

The chain recombines TRBV28 with TRBJ2-7, with D hard to call. Germline V gene data show CDR1 as MDHEN and CDR2 as SYDVKM. The CDR3 has 13 residues. Trimming removed 5 bases from V and 6 bases from J, with 14 bases in between. The CDR3 DNA sequence: TGTGCCAGCAGTGGTCTCACGCCGCGCGAGCAGTACTTC. This gives the protein CASSGLTPREQYF.

The rearrangement links TRBV5-1 to TRBJ2-7; D tentatively fits TRBD1 or TRBD2 (6 bases each). This CDR3 region has 15 residues. Germline V gene sequence: CDR1 SGHRS, CDR2 YFSETQ. V was cut by 4 bases and J by 3 bases, with 17 bases left in between. The CDR3 DNA reads TGCGCCAGCAGCCCCAGGAGGGGGGCCATCTACGAGCAGTACTTC. Translation gives CASSPRRGAIYEQYF. The whole variable domain, filled in from reference TRBV5-1 and TRBJ2-7, reads KAGVTQTPRYLIKTRGQQVTLSCSPISGHRSVSWYQQTPGQGLQFLFEYFSETQRNKGNFPGRFSGRQFSNSRSEMNVSTLELGDSALYLCASSPRRGAIYEQYFGPGTRLTVT.

The chain links TRBV9 to TRBJ1-2; D not resolved. Germline assignment: CDR1 SGDLS and CDR2 YYNGEE. This CDR3 comprises 13 residues. V was shortened by 0 bases and J by 8 bases, with 11 bases between the two germline ends. Here the CDR3 DNA reads TGTGCCAGCAGCGTAGCCCCAAGCATGGGCTACACCTTC. Its translation: CASSVAPSMGYTF.

This clonotype appeared a few times. The rearrangement links TRBV27 to TRBJ2-7, with D possibly being TRBD1 or TRBD2 (5 bases each). Looked up from germline, CDR1 is MNHEY and CDR2 is SMNVEV (reference sequence). The ends were cut back, 5 bases at V and 1 base at J, with 21 bases in the middle. CDR3 size: 17 residues. The CDR3, as DNA: TGTGCCAGCAGTCCCGAGGCCGGGGCTGGGCAATCCTACGAGCAGTACTTC. Its translation is CASSPEAGAGQSYEQYF.

The sample holds a few counts of this clonotype. The chain carries TRBV10-3 and TRBJ2-1; 9 bases align to TRBD1. V shed 6 bases, J shed 5 bases, and the junction held 11 bases outside the gene matches. CDR1 is ENHRY, CDR2 SYGVKD, per germline. This CDR3 spans 16 amino acids. CDR3 loop: CAIRARGQGKNNEQFF. CDR3 bases: TGTGCCATCAGGGCCCGGGGACAGGGCAAGAACAATGAGCAGTTCTTC.

The rearrangement links TRBV4-3 to TRBJ2-2; D remains ambiguous. Deletions cut 0 bases from V and 7 bases from J, with 15 bases between. This CDR3 contains 16 residues. The germline V gene has CDR1 LGHNA and CDR2 YSLEER. The CDR3 coding sequence is TGCGCCAGCAGCCAAGACTCGGTGGGAATCGGCGGGGAGCTGTTTTTT. Its translation is CASSQDSVGIGGELFF.

This clonotype was counted between two and nine times. The chain employs TRBV5-5 and TRBJ2-2, with a tentative D call TRBD1 (5 bases). Germline CDR1 SGHKS, CDR2 YYEKEE (reference sequence). The V and J ends lost 2 bases and 5 bases respectively, with 13 bases between them. CDR3 length: 15 amino acids. CDR3 protein: CASSFVPGRTGELFF. For the CDR3, the DNA is TGTGCCAGCAGCTTCGTGCCAGGGCGGACCGGGGAGCTGTTTTTT. The variable domain in full, with the rest retrieved from reference TRBV5-5 and TRBJ2-2, is DAGVTQSPTHLIKTRGQQVTLRCSPISGHKSVSWYQQVLGQGPQFIFQYYEKEERGRGNFPDRFSARQFPNYSSELNVNALLLGDSALYLCASSFVPGRTGELFFGEGSRLTVL.

The J gene is TRBJ2-4, the V gene TRBV15; D gene uncertain. V lost 0 bases and J 7 bases, leaving 7 bases between the germline ends. Germline V gives CDR1 LNHNV, CDR2 YYDKDF (reference sequence). The CDR3 is made up of 13 amino acids. The chain's CDR3 is CATSRDMANIQYF. The CDR3 DNA reads as TGTGCCACCAGCAGAGATATGGCCAACATTCAGTACTTC.

V is TRBV29-1 and J is TRBJ1-1; D possibly corresponds to TRBD1 (6 bases). The CDR3 loop spans 11 amino acids. V dropped 3 bases and J dropped 10 bases, with 12 bases sitting between them. The germline V gene has CDR1 SQVTM and CDR2 ANQGSEA. CDR3 coding DNA: TGCAGCGTTGATGCGGGGGCGGGAGCTTTCTTT. It translates to CSVDAGAGAFF.

The CDR3 here is CSARDPTGISYNSPLHF. In nucleotides, the CDR3 is TGCAGTGCTAGAGACCCTACAGGGATCTCCTATAATTCACCCCTCCACTTT. The gene calls are TRBV20-1 and TRBJ1-6; D is possibly TRBD1 (6 bases). V was cut by 0 bases and J by 0 bases, with 12 bases left in between. CDR1 DFQATT and CDR2 SNEGSKA come from the germline V gene (reference sequence). The CDR3 runs 17 residues.

The V call is TRBV6-1, the J call TRBJ1-6; D may be TRBD1 (5 bases). In germline, CDR1 is MNHNS, CDR2 SASEGT. This CDR3 is built from 18 residues. Trimming left V 6 bases short and J 3 bases short, with 21 bases between. This CDR3 reads CASSETEMHPYYNSPLHF. The CDR3 DNA reads as TGTGCCAGCAGCGAGACAGAAATGCATCCCTACTATAATTCACCCCTCCACTTT.

The chain carries TRBV29-1 and TRBJ2-2; D unclear. Germline V gene data show CDR1 as SQVTM and CDR2 as ANQGSEA. Trimming left V 3 bases short and J 11 bases short, with 10 bases between. The CDR3 is made up of 11 amino acids. The CDR3 spells CSVERPPELFF. The CDR3 coding sequence is TGCAGCGTTGAGAGGCCCCCAGAGCTGTTTTTT.

The chain recombines TRBV15 with TRBJ2-3; 12 bases match TRBD2. The CDR3 spans 15 residues. The germline V gene has CDR1 LNHNV and CDR2 YYDKDF (reference sequence). The junction had 3 bases not matched to a gene; V was cut back by 6 bases and J by 2 bases. This CDR3 is CATRTSGGHTDTQYF. Written as DNA, the CDR3 is TGTGCCACCAGGACTAGCGGGGGTCACACAGATACGCAGTATTTT.